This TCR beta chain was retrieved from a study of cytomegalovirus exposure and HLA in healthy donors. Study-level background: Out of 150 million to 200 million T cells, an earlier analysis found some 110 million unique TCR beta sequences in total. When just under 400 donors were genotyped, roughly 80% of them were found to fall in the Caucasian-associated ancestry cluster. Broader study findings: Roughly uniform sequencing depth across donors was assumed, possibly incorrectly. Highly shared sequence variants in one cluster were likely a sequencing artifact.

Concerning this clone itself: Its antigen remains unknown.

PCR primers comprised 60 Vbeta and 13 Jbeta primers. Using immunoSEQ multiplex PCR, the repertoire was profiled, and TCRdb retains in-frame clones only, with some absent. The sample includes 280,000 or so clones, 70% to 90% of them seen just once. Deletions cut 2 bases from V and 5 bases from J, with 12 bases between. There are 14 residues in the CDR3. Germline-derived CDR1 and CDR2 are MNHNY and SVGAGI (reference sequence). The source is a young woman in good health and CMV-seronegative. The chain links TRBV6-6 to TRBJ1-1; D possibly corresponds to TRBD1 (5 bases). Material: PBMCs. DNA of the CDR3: TGTGCCAGCAGTTACCCGGCAGGGAGGACTGAAGCTTTCTTT. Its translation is CASSYPAGRTEAFF.